The next 3 T cell receptor beta chains were all read from a single sample in a study of CD8 T cells in Susac syndrome. Reverse transcription of roughly 0.45 to 1 ug RNA was carried out with random hexamers. TCRdb fed the immunoSEQ multiplex PCR reads into MiXCR, producing one record per CDR3 protein. Of 120,000 or so distinct CDR3 sequences in the sample, under 96% were seen once. Specimen: CD4+ T cells from PBMCs. The receptor source for this set is a human donor with Susac syndrome.

This chain connects TRBV12-3 or TRBV12-4 to TRBJ2-1; possible D gene TRBD2, 6 bases. The CDR3 sequence is 16 residues long. The V gene lost 5 bases and the J gene lost 2 bases, with 16 bases spanning the gap. The CDR3 nucleotides read TGTGCCAGCAGTCTCCGGGGGACTGAGACCTACAATGAGCAGTTCTTC. It translates to CASSLRGTETYNEQFF.

This chain joins TRBV29-1 and TRBJ2-1; TRBD1 is a possible D gene (5 bases). The CDR3 runs 12 residues. Germline V CDR1 and CDR2: SQVTM, ANQGSEA. The V gene lost 3 bases and the J gene lost 8 bases, with 11 bases spanning the gap. The CDR3 protein is CSVDPGLDEQFF. The CDR3 coding sequence is TGCAGCGTTGATCCAGGGCTGGATGAGCAGTTCTTC.

This rearrangement joins TRBV3-1 to TRBJ2-2; TRBD1 agrees at 8 bases. Germline V gives CDR1 LGHDT, CDR2 YNNKEL (reference sequence). The CDR3 is 16 residues long. Trimming cost V 4 bases and J 2 bases; bases outside gene matches: 6. CDR3 sequence reads: CASSLRQGINTGELFF. CDR3 in DNA: TGTGCCAGCAGCCTTCGACAGGGGATCAACACCGGGGAGCTGTTTTTT.